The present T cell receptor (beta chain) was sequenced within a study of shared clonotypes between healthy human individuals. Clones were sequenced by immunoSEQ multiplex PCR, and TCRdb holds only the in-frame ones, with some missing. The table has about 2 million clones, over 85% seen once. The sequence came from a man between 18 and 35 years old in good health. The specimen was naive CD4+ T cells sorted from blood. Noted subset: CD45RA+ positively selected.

The CDR3 loop reads CASSIPGESYNEQFF. The CDR3 DNA reads TGTGCCAGTAGTATCCCAGGGGAGTCCTACAATGAGCAGTTCTTC. The genes are TRBV19 and TRBJ2-1; tentatively, D is TRBD1 (6 bases). The CDR3 extends over 15 amino acids. Germline V gives CDR1 LNHDA, CDR2 SQIVND (reference sequence). V was cut by 3 bases and J by 1 base, with 10 bases left in between.